This note documents a single T cell receptor beta chain sequence. Its antigen is undetermined. The ends lost 0 bases at V and 1 base at J; junction bases unmatched: 11. CDR1 is DFQATT, CDR2 SNEGSKA, per germline (reference sequence). This CDR3 has 18 residues. This sample stems from a study of post-analysis software for immune sequencing data. Whole-study results and caveats: Five or six TRBV segments, TRBV5-6, TRBV5-1 and TRBV20-1 among them, were found more frequent in patients than controls.

Unique molecular identifiers tagged the TCR beta cDNA libraries. TCRdb re-derived calls from the PCR reads in MiXCR, one entry per CDR3 protein. The sample gives around 500,000 distinct CDR3 sequences, about a third of which show up once; 5% to 6% is in the top ten. The clonotype originates from a girl aged 2-17 years with multiple sclerosis. The gene calls are TRBV20-1 and TRBJ2-1; 8 bases map to TRBD2. The sample comprised blood. The DNA for the CDR3 is TGCAGTGCTAGAGATGTAGAGCGGGGGCCCCAATCCTACAATGAGCAGTTCTTC. Translation gives CSARDVERGPQSYNEQFF.